The 4 T cell receptor beta chains listed next were all sequenced from one sample in a study of shared clonotypes between healthy human individuals. Here immunoSEQ multiplex PCR was the method, and the copy in TCRdb shows in-frame clones only, minus some. Altogether some 2.1 million clones are present, just over 90% being singletons, with the ten largest covering about 1.6%. The naive CD8 fraction comprised CD45RO-negative cells positively selected for CCR7 and excluded terminally differentiated effector memory CD45RA+ cells. The sample consisted of naive CD8+ T cells from PBMCs. The receptors were gathered from a man aged 18 to 30 in good health. Some clones in this sample may be carry-over from other donors' samples.

The V and J genes are TRBV6-6 and TRBJ2-7; 11 nucleotides agree with TRBD2. The CDR3 contains 15 residues. CDR1 is MNHNY, CDR2 SVGAGI, per germline (reference sequence). Germline trimming cut 6 bases from V and 3 bases from J; bases unmatched to any gene: 7. CDR3 in DNA: TGTGCCAGCAGCAAACTAGCGGGAGATGACTACGAGCAGTACTTC. Protein product: CASSKLAGDDYEQYF.

This chain uses TRBV6-1 with TRBJ2-7; 8 positions match TRBD2. Germline V gene data show CDR1 as MNHNS and CDR2 as SASEGT. The CDR3 covers 13 residues. The V segment lost 6 bases and the J segment 3 bases; nucleotides outside the gene matches: 4. The CDR3 DNA reads TGTGCCAGCAGCACACTAGCGGACTACGAGCAGTACTTC. It translates to CASSTLADYEQYF.

The chain combines TRBV15 with TRBJ1-4; 7 bases agree with TRBD1. The CDR3 length is 15 residues. V lost 5 bases to trimming and J lost 8 bases; unmatched junction nucleotides: 11. Germline CDR1 LNHNV, CDR2 YYDKDF (reference sequence). The CDR3 sequence is CATSSHEGADEKLFF. DNA for the CDR3: TGTGCCACCAGCTCACACGAGGGGGCAGACGAAAAACTGTTTTTT.

The chain has TRBV27 and TRBJ2-3; D not resolved. Germline CDR1 and CDR2: MNHEY and SMNVEV (reference sequence). This CDR3 is built from 13 residues. Between the trimmed V and J ends, which lost 8 bases and 4 bases, there was a span of 13 bases. CDR3 DNA: TGTGCCAGCGCCGAAAGTGAGGCAGATACGCAGTATTTT. This gives the protein CASAESEADTQYF.